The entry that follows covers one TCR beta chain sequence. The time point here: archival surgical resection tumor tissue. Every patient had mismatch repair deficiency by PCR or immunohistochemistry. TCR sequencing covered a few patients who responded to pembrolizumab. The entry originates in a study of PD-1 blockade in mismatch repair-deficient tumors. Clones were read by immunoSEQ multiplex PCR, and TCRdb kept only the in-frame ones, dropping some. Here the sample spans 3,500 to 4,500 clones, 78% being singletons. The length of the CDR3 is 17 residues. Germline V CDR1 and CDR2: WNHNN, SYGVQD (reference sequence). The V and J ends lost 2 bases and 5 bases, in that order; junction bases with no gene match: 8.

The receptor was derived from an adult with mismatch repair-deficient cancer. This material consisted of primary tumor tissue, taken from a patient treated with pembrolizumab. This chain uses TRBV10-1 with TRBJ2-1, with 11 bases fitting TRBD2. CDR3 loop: CASSERGSGRGDNEQFF. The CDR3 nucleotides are TGCGCCAGCAGTGAGAGGGGTAGCGGGAGGGGGGACAATGAGCAGTTCTTC.